This TCR beta chain was identified in a study of CD8 T cells in Susac syndrome (dated by TCRdb to about 2019). Background on the whole study: Among the Susac syndrome patients who were sequenced, clinically active disease was present in five or six and clinical remission was observed in eight or nine. At blood withdrawal, Susac syndrome patients were either therapy-naive, taking corticosteroids (in some cases with IVIg as well), or taking IVIg alone. Whether CD8+ T cell activation and differentiation in Susac syndrome was antigen driven was tested using repertoire sequencing.

RNA was extracted using the RNeasy kit, and about 0.45 to 1 ug of the RNA was reverse transcribed with random hexamers. TCR beta CDR3 regions were amplified with the immunoSEQ multiplex PCR assay covering 54 Vbeta and 13 Jbeta segments. PCR amplification bias was corrected using a synthetic template baseline for primer optimization and computational correction. The authors' analysis ran thus. Only productive sequences were kept, with reads annotated to V, D and J genes according to IMGT and analyzed in immunoSEQ Analyzer. Clonality was calculated as one minus the Shannon entropy normalized by log2 of the number of productive unique sequences. For each patient and control, public and private clones were evaluated within the 100 most prevalent clones. Susac-specific clones were defined as absent from healthy and MS cohorts, 850 to 1,300 published viral clones and other ImmuneACCESS disease sequences. Starting from the raw public reads, TCRdb applied fastp trimming at Q25, assembled clones with MiXCR and retained in-frame beta chains. Rows are unified per CDR3 protein, each entry keeping the most common DNA and genes. TCRdb's processing, not the authors', yielded these V and J calls. The sample table lists roughly 140,000 distinct CDR3 sequences, approximately 96% of them with a count of one. The top ten clonotypes cover approximately 0.08% of the sample.

The junction shows trimming of 2 bases on V and 13 bases on J, and the gene matches do not reach 2 bases of it. CDR1 and CDR2 were assigned from the germline V gene (reference sequence) as SEHNR and FQNEAQ. Including cysteine and phenylalanine, the CDR3 has 11 amino acids. Just CDR3 DNA is preserved here, 33 bases in frame from base 1. Peripheral blood CD8+ and CD4+ T cells from healthy donors, Susac syndrome patients and multiple sclerosis patients were profiled using high-throughput TCR beta sequencing. Susac syndrome patients met recently defined diagnostic criteria for definite or probable disease. Bulk CD8+ and CD4+ T cells were purified magnetically by negative isolation, whereas CD8+ TEMRA cells were enriched by FACS. Blood was collected in EDTA tubes and processed within 24 hours, with PBMCs isolated through density gradient centrifugation. PBMCs destined for TCR sequencing were cryopreserved in liquid nitrogen and later thawed in a 37 °C water bath. The sorted or isolated CD4+, CD8+ and CD8+ TEMRA cells reached a purity of at least 90%.

Points the paper makes about the study in general: The CD4+ T cell repertoire of patients with Susac syndrome showed no detectable clonal expansion. The TCR sequencing and HLA analysis was acknowledged to have included a relatively small number of individuals.

Note on this clonotype: Its antigen target is currently unknown. One base away there is no much larger clone; base qualities are not given.

The sequencing input was CD4+ T cells from PBMCs. The chain was built from TRBV7-9 and TRBJ2-1; a stretch of 7 junction bases matches TRBD2. The TCR comes from a human donor with Susac syndrome. The bases read TGTGCCAGCAGCTTACTAGCGGAACAGTTCTTC. This codes for CASSLLAEQFF.